These 7 T cell receptor beta chains were sequenced from one sample in a study of cytomegalovirus exposure and HLA in healthy donors. The PCR made use of 60 Vbeta and 13 Jbeta primers. Data came from immunoSEQ multiplex PCR; TCRdb stores just in-frame clones and leaves some out. Of about 160,000 clones in the sample, less than 80% were seen once. Sequenced input: PBMCs. These receptors all stem from a man aged 40-49 years in good health and CMV-seronegative.

The chain joins TRBV9 to TRBJ2-2; a possible D gene is TRBD1 (5 bases). CDR1 and CDR2 from the germline V gene are SGDLS and YYNGEE. The V gene lost 4 bases and the J gene lost 4 bases, with 17 bases spanning the gap. The CDR3 is made up of 16 amino acids. This CDR3 reads CASSPGGRAITGELFF. CDR3 nucleotides: TGTGCCAGCAGCCCTGGTGGCAGGGCGATCACCGGGGAGCTGTTTTTT.

This CDR3 is CASSELGGRGELFF. The DNA of the CDR3 is TGTGCCAGCAGTGAATTGGGGGGGCGTGGGGAGCTGTTTTTT. The chain employs TRBV2 and TRBJ2-2, with a tentative D call TRBD2 (7 bases). The length of the CDR3 is 14 residues. V was cut by 2 bases and J by 8 bases, with 12 bases left in between. CDR1 is SNHLY, CDR2 FYNNEI, per germline.

The chain links TRBV10-3 to TRBJ1-5; tentatively, D is TRBD1 (5 bases). V lost 6 bases, J lost 7 bases, and 13 bases lay in between. This CDR3 has 13 amino acids. Per germline, CDR1 ENHRY and CDR2 SYGVKD. The CDR3 here is CAIREGPGQPQHF. Here the CDR3 DNA reads TGTGCCATCAGGGAGGGGCCAGGACAGCCCCAGCATTTT.

The V call is TRBV25-1, the J call TRBJ1-6, with D tentatively TRBD1 (5 bases). V gave up 11 bases and J gave up 9 bases, with 14 bases separating them. The CDR3 totals 12 residues. Germline lookup yields CDR1 MGHDK and CDR2 SYGVNS. The CDR3 DNA reads TGTGCCGCCGGGGGAGGAAGTTCACCCCTCCACTTT. It yields the protein CAAGGGSSPLHF. Looking up the rest from reference TRBV25-1 and TRBJ1-6 gives the full variable domain: EADIYQTPRYLVIGTGKKITLECSQTMGHDKMYWYQQDPGMELHLIHYSYGVNSTEKGDLSSESTVSRIRTEHFPLTLESARPSHTSQYLCAAGGGSSPLHFGNGTRLTVT.

The chain combines TRBV4-3 with TRBJ2-3; 8 bases are shared with TRBD1. Per germline, CDR1 LGHNA and CDR2 YSLEER. Trimming cost V 1 base and J 5 bases; bases outside gene matches: 2. The CDR3 is 14 amino acids. The CDR3 nucleotides read TGCGCCAGCAGCCAAGGACAGGGGATAGATACGCAGTATTTT. Protein sequence: CASSQGQGIDTQYF.

This clone was picked up a small number of times. The V call is TRBV5-1, the J call TRBJ1-3; D may be TRBD1 (6 bases). The CDR3 runs 14 residues. V lost 5 bases and J 4 bases, leaving 13 bases between the germline ends. Germline CDR1 SGHRS, CDR2 YFSETQ. The DNA for the CDR3 is TGCGCCAGCAGGGAAACAGGGTCAGGAAACACCATATATTTT. Translated: CASRETGSGNTIYF.

This chain uses TRBV4-2 with TRBJ2-1; D remains unclear. This CDR3 has 12 residues. The germline gives CDR1 LGHNA, CDR2 YNFKEQ. V lost 0 bases, J lost 5 bases, and 2 bases lay in between. DNA for the CDR3: TGTGCCAGCAGCCAAGATAACAATGAGCAGTTCTTC. The encoded protein is CASSQDNNEQFF.